One T cell receptor (beta chain) is described in this entry. This clone is a singleton in its sample. The antigen this receptor binds is unknown. No much larger clonotype is one base removed from it; base qualities were not supplied. Robust positive staining for Merkel cell polyomavirus Large T antigen was observed by immunohistochemistry in the tumors of all patients. Around 11 Merkel cell carcinoma patients with robust KLL-tetramer+ populations, above 0.04% of CD8+ T cells, in blood and/or cultured TIL were included. All patients were Caucasian, with a median age of about 60 years and a range of roughly 45 to 77 years. Lymph node tumors were analyzed for patients with unknown primaries who presented with nodal disease, or when insufficient primary tissue was available. From V the trimming removes 6 bases and from J it removes 4 bases, while the gene matches leave 5 bases of the junction unaccounted for. The germline V gene yields SNHLY for CDR1 and FYNNEI for CDR2. Including cysteine and phenylalanine, the CDR3 has 15 amino acids. This entry keeps only the CDR3 DNA: 45 bases, framed from base 1.

The sample comes from a study of tumor-infiltrating T cells and Merkel cell polyomavirus (dated by TCRdb to the late 2010s). Turning to the overall study: The study examined CD8+ T cells specific for the Merkel cell polyomavirus KLL epitope in Merkel cell carcinoma patients. Patients came in at different disease stages and had a median follow-up of about 3 years, ranging from about 1.1 to 6.0 years. Varied, non-standardized therapies, including chemotherapy, radiation and immunotherapies, were received by the patients. Across the study, one tumor sample was obtained as a frozen nodal tumor digest and one as a flash-frozen core biopsy of a metastasis. TRB sequencing was performed on KLL-tetramer-sorted cells from blood or tumor-infiltrating lymphocytes in 14 samples, as well as on some 12 matched whole-tumor samples. Most of the whole-tumor samples were roughly 26-micron curls sectioned from formalin-fixed, paraffin-embedded tissue blocks. Study-level results and caveats: KLL-specific TRB repertoires proved diverse and largely private: among approximately 390 unique sequences, only one clonotype was public, and two patients shared that clonotype. Because only a single viral epitope was studied, T cells directed against other Merkel cell polyomavirus epitopes were not captured. The small sample size of the study (n of about 12 patients) is recognized as a limitation. Significantly improved MCC-specific survival was associated with a higher fraction of KLL-specific T cells within tumors (about 1.9-20% versus about 0-0.15%). A greater number of unique KLL-specific clonotypes in tumors (5-108 vs 0-3) was associated with a significant advantage in MCC-specific survival (P = 0.0051).

Libraries were built with the immunoSEQ multiplex PCR assay. Adaptive Biotechnologies (Seattle, WA) carried out the genomic DNA extraction, TRB sequencing and normalization. The original pipeline was this. Clonality was calculated as one minus the Shannon entropy of productive TRB sequences, normalized by log2 of unique productive sequences. KLL-specific clonotypes in tumors were found by matching TCRbeta CDR3 amino acid sequences to the sequences from the tetramer-sorted sample of each patient. This is the immuneACCESS table as TCRdb keeps it, with only in-frame sequences that have V and J called. A part of the clones is gone; compared with another copy, unresolved V genes explain less than half, and the rest is unexplained. V and J calls and clone size follow that table, whereas D and trimming were derived from the DNA. Within this sample are around 25,000 clones, with roughly nine tenths of them counted one time only. In total, the top ten clones hold about 2.9% of the sample.

Recombination connected TRBV2 to TRBJ2-2, with TRBD1 identical over 10 junction bases. Sequencing input: lymph node tissue. This TCR was recovered from a man aged 50 to 60 with Merkel cell carcinoma. The CDR3 protein is CASRVGQGGTGELFF. The DNA reads TGTGCCAGCAGAGTCGGACAGGGGGGCACCGGGGAGCTGTTTTTT. Outside the CDR3, residues come from the reference TRBV2 and TRBJ2-2 proteins, so the full variable domain is: EPEVTQTPSHQVTQMGQEVILRCVPISNHLYFYWYRQILGQKVEFLVSFYNNEISEKSEIFDDQFSVERPDGSNFTLKIRSTKLEDSAMYFCASRVGQGGTGELFFGEGSRLTVL.